This is a list of T cell receptor beta chains from one sample in a study of blood T cells in healthy people across ages. TCRdb ran MiXCR on the 5' RACE reads and lists one entry per CDR3 protein. Here the sample spans 950,000 to 1,200,000 distinct CDR3 sequences, more than 30% being singletons. Sequencing was carried out using blood. These receptors were taken from a man aged 18 to 29 in good health. CDR3s include the opening cysteine and the closing phenylalanine or tryptophan. Each record gives: CDR3 protein, CDR3 DNA, clone size, D gene, V gene, J gene. A D gene is named only where the DNA matches it firmly. A clone size is listed for some rows: how often the clone was seen (once, few, many), or a class if it is expanded.

CDR3aa: CASSYSTGPTSPQYF
CDR3nt: TGTGCCAGCAGTTACTCGACGGGTCCGACTAGCCCGCAGTATTTT
abundance: .
d_gene: TRBD2
v_gene: TRBV6-5
j_gene: TRBJ2-3

CDR3aa: CASSPSTGITYGYTF
CDR3nt: TGTGCCAGCAGCCCTTCGACAGGGATAACCTATGGCTACACCTTC
abundance: .
d_gene: TRBD1
v_gene: TRBV7-2
j_gene: TRBJ1-2

CDR3aa: CASSSSGKGGKNIQYF
CDR3nt: TGCGCCAGCAGCTCTTCAGGGAAAGGAGGCAAAAACATTCAGTACTTC
abundance: .
d_gene: .
v_gene: TRBV5-1
j_gene: TRBJ2-4

CDR3aa: CASSLGTAVSYEQYF
CDR3nt: TGCGCCAGCAGTTTAGGGACGGCGGTCTCCTACGAGCAGTACTTC
abundance: few
d_gene: .
v_gene: TRBV5-1
j_gene: TRBJ2-7

CDR3aa: CASSQGSGDAETQYF
CDR3nt: TGCGCCAGCAGCCAAGGGAGCGGGGATGCAGAGACCCAGTACTTC
abundance: .
d_gene: TRBD2
v_gene: TRBV4-1
j_gene: TRBJ2-5

CDR3aa: CASGRDRGYEQYF
CDR3nt: TGTGCTAGTGGTAGAGACAGGGGCTACGAGCAGTACTTC
abundance: .
d_gene: TRBD1
v_gene: TRBV12-5
j_gene: TRBJ2-7

CDR3aa: CASSGTDLGEQYF
CDR3nt: TGCGCCAGCAGCGGTACGGACTTGGGTGAGCAGTACTTC
abundance: .
d_gene: .
v_gene: TRBV5-1
j_gene: TRBJ2-7

CDR3aa: CANSQLGQGDNSPLHF
CDR3nt: TGTGCCAACAGCCAATTGGGACAGGGGGACAATTCACCCCTCCACTTT
abundance: .
d_gene: TRBD1
v_gene: TRBV14
j_gene: TRBJ1-6

CDR3aa: CSARGPYQETQYF
CDR3nt: TGCAGTGCTAGGGGGCCTTACCAAGAGACCCAGTACTTC
abundance: .
d_gene: .
v_gene: TRBV20-1
j_gene: TRBJ2-5

CDR3aa: CASSQTTGFNYGYTF
CDR3nt: TGCGCCAGCAGCCAAACGACAGGGTTTAACTATGGCTACACCTTC
abundance: .
d_gene: TRBD1
v_gene: TRBV4-1
j_gene: TRBJ1-2

CDR3aa: CASSPGTGGYSYGYTF
CDR3nt: TGTGCCAGCAGCCCCGGGACAGGGGGCTATAGCTATGGCTACACCTTC
abundance: few
d_gene: TRBD1
v_gene: TRBV7-2
j_gene: TRBJ1-2

CDR3aa: CSARGGANYGYTF
CDR3nt: TGCAGTGCTAGGGGCGGAGCTAACTATGGCTACACCTTC
abundance: .
d_gene: .
v_gene: TRBV20-1
j_gene: TRBJ1-2

CDR3aa: CASSATGEGYTF
CDR3nt: TGTGCCAGCAGTGCTACAGGGGAGGGCTACACCTTC
abundance: .
d_gene: TRBD1
v_gene: TRBV25-1
j_gene: TRBJ1-2

CDR3aa: CSAGRLATEQFF
CDR3nt: TGCAGCGCCGGGAGACTAGCAACTGAGCAGTTCTTC
abundance: many
d_gene: TRBD2
v_gene: TRBV29-1
j_gene: TRBJ2-1

CDR3aa: CATSRELAKNIQYF
CDR3nt: TGTGCCACCAGCAGAGAACTAGCCAAAAACATTCAGTACTTC
abundance: .
d_gene: .
v_gene: TRBV15
j_gene: TRBJ2-4

CDR3aa: CASSLGQGGTNEQFF
CDR3nt: TGTGCCAGCAGTTTAGGTCAGGGGGGTACCAATGAGCAGTTCTTC
abundance: .
d_gene: .
v_gene: TRBV12-3/TRBV12-4
j_gene: TRBJ2-1

CDR3aa: CASSLTGGPGYGYTF
CDR3nt: TGTGCCAGCAGTTTAACCGGAGGGCCCGGGTATGGCTACACCTTC
abundance: many
d_gene: .
v_gene: TRBV27
j_gene: TRBJ1-2

CDR3aa: CSARNSGTGGETEAFF
CDR3nt: TGCAGTGCTCGCAACTCCGGGACAGGGGGCGAAACTGAAGCTTTCTTT
abundance: .
d_gene: TRBD1
v_gene: TRBV20-1
j_gene: TRBJ1-1

CDR3aa: CASSFRGTASNEKLFF
CDR3nt: TGTGCCAGCAGCTTTAGGGGGACGGCCTCTAATGAAAAACTGTTTTTT
abundance: .
d_gene: .
v_gene: TRBV11-2
j_gene: TRBJ1-4

CDR3aa: CASSFGNQAFF
CDR3nt: TGTGCCAGCAGCTTTGGGAACCAAGCTTTCTTT
abundance: .
d_gene: .
v_gene: TRBV5-5
j_gene: TRBJ1-1

CDR3aa: CASSVVTSGDNEQYF
CDR3nt: TGTGCCAGCAGCGTAGTTACTAGCGGGGACAATGAGCAGTACTTC
abundance: .
d_gene: TRBD2
v_gene: TRBV9
j_gene: TRBJ2-7

CDR3aa: CASSPYPGRSYNEQYF
CDR3nt: TGTGCCAGCAGCCCCTACCCGGGACGATCCTACAATGAGCAGTACTTC
abundance: .
d_gene: .
v_gene: TRBV7-9
j_gene: TRBJ2-7

CDR3aa: CASSQDTPGEHDGYTF
CDR3nt: TGTGCCAGCAGCCAAGATACTCCGGGGGAGCATGATGGCTACACCTTC
abundance: few
d_gene: .
v_gene: TRBV4-2
j_gene: TRBJ1-2

CDR3aa: CASTVAGQEDTEAFF
CDR3nt: TGTGCCAGCACCGTAGCCGGACAGGAAGACACTGAAGCTTTCTTT
abundance: .
d_gene: TRBD1
v_gene: TRBV7-9
j_gene: TRBJ1-1

CDR3aa: CASSQVLANEQFF
CDR3nt: TGCGCCAGCAGCCAAGTCCTAGCCAATGAGCAGTTCTTC
abundance: few
d_gene: .
v_gene: TRBV4-1
j_gene: TRBJ2-1

CDR3aa: CASSYSNGRGYTF
CDR3nt: TGTGCCAGCAGTTACTCGAACGGGCGTGGCTACACCTTC
abundance: few
d_gene: .
v_gene: TRBV6-2/TRBV6-3
j_gene: TRBJ1-2

CDR3aa: CSARDQGAATQYF
CDR3nt: TGCAGTGCTAGAGATCAGGGGGCGGCTACCCAGTACTTC
abundance: few
d_gene: TRBD1
v_gene: TRBV20-1
j_gene: TRBJ2-5

CDR3aa: CASNPGTTPNEQFF
CDR3nt: TGTGCCAGCAACCCCGGGACTACTCCCAATGAGCAGTTCTTC
abundance: .
d_gene: TRBD2
v_gene: TRBV27
j_gene: TRBJ2-1

CDR3aa: CAISVLSGDTQYF
CDR3nt: TGTGCCATCAGTGTACTTTCGGGAGATACGCAGTATTTT
abundance: .
d_gene: .
v_gene: TRBV10-3
j_gene: TRBJ2-3

CDR3aa: CASSQDSTSGADTQYF
CDR3nt: TGCGCCAGCAGCCAAGATAGTACTAGCGGAGCAGATACGCAGTATTTT
abundance: many
d_gene: TRBD2
v_gene: TRBV4-3
j_gene: TRBJ2-3

CDR3aa: CSATGGDYGYTF
CDR3nt: TGCAGTGCTACAGGGGGCGACTATGGCTACACCTTC
abundance: few
d_gene: TRBD1
v_gene: TRBV20-1
j_gene: TRBJ1-2

CDR3aa: CASRTADQPQHF
CDR3nt: TGTGCCAGCAGAACGGCAGATCAGCCCCAGCATTTT
abundance: .
d_gene: .
v_gene: TRBV2
j_gene: TRBJ1-5

CDR3aa: CASSLQGSNYGYTF
CDR3nt: TGCGCCAGCAGCTTACAGGGGTCCAACTATGGCTACACCTTC
abundance: many
d_gene: TRBD1
v_gene: TRBV5-1
j_gene: TRBJ1-2

CDR3aa: CASSLSRATYNEQFF
CDR3nt: TGTGCCAGCAGCTTGAGCAGGGCGACCTACAATGAGCAGTTCTTC
abundance: .
d_gene: .
v_gene: TRBV7-9
j_gene: TRBJ2-1

CDR3aa: CASSAVLAGVTDTQYF
CDR3nt: TGTGCCAGCAGTGCCGTATTGGCGGGGGTCACAGATACGCAGTATTTT
abundance: .
d_gene: TRBD2
v_gene: TRBV28
j_gene: TRBJ2-3

CDR3aa: CASSFGSSSYEQYF
CDR3nt: TGTGCCAGCAGTTTTGGGTCCAGCTCCTACGAGCAGTACTTC
abundance: .
d_gene: .
v_gene: TRBV6-5
j_gene: TRBJ2-7

CDR3aa: CASSLGSTLYQPQHF
CDR3nt: TGTGCCAGCAGCTTAGGTTCGACCCTCTATCAGCCCCAGCATTTT
abundance: .
d_gene: .
v_gene: TRBV7-8
j_gene: TRBJ1-5

CDR3aa: CASSPHGEAKAFF
CDR3nt: TGTGCCAGCAGCCCTCACGGGGAGGCCAAAGCTTTCTTT
abundance: once
d_gene: .
v_gene: TRBV9
j_gene: TRBJ1-1

CDR3aa: CASSKDGDYGYTF
CDR3nt: TGTGCCAGCAGCAAGGACGGGGACTATGGCTACACCTTC
abundance: .
d_gene: .
v_gene: TRBV6-6
j_gene: TRBJ1-2

CDR3aa: CASSLGPRSYEQYF
CDR3nt: TGTGCCAGCAGCTTAGGTCCCAGATCCTACGAGCAGTACTTC
abundance: .
d_gene: .
v_gene: TRBV7-2
j_gene: TRBJ2-7

CDR3aa: CASSEVERTSNQPQHF
CDR3nt: TGTGCCAGCAGTGAAGTGGAGAGGACTAGCAATCAGCCCCAGCATTTT
abundance: .
d_gene: .
v_gene: TRBV6-1
j_gene: TRBJ1-5

CDR3aa: CSASGQGAYGYTF
CDR3nt: TGCAGTGCTTCCGGACAGGGGGCTTATGGCTACACCTTC
abundance: .
d_gene: TRBD1
v_gene: TRBV20-1
j_gene: TRBJ1-2

CDR3aa: CASSVDLAGPSSYNEQFF
CDR3nt: TGTGCCAGCAGCGTAGATCTAGCGGGCCCTAGCTCCTACAATGAGCAGTTCTTC
abundance: few
d_gene: TRBD2
v_gene: TRBV9
j_gene: TRBJ2-1

CDR3aa: CSASGGEYEQYF
CDR3nt: TGCAGTGCTAGTGGCGGGGAATACGAGCAGTACTTC
abundance: few
d_gene: .
v_gene: TRBV20-1
j_gene: TRBJ2-7

CDR3aa: CASSYSGREQYF
CDR3nt: TGTGCCAGCAGTTACTCTGGGCGAGAGCAGTACTTC
abundance: few
d_gene: .
v_gene: TRBV6-5
j_gene: TRBJ2-7

CDR3aa: CASERGGSDTQYF
CDR3nt: TGTGCCAGCGAGCGGGGGGGGTCAGATACGCAGTATTTT
abundance: .
d_gene: TRBD2
v_gene: TRBV9
j_gene: TRBJ2-3

CDR3aa: CASSPPLEVWEQFF
CDR3nt: TGTGCCAGCTCACCACCTCTTGAGGTTTGGGAGCAGTTCTTC
abundance: .
d_gene: .
v_gene: TRBV18
j_gene: TRBJ2-1

CDR3aa: CASSLGGIGPTDYGYTF
CDR3nt: TGTGCCAGCAGCTTAGGAGGTATTGGGCCGACTGACTATGGCTACACCTTC
abundance: .
d_gene: .
v_gene: TRBV7-9
j_gene: TRBJ1-2

CDR3aa: CASSYGTYTEAFF
CDR3nt: TGTGCCAGCAGTTACGGGACATACACTGAAGCTTTCTTT
abundance: .
d_gene: .
v_gene: TRBV6-2/TRBV6-3
j_gene: TRBJ1-1

CDR3aa: CASSVQGAEKLFF
CDR3nt: TGTGCCAGCAGTGTACAGGGGGCTGAAAAACTGTTTTTT
abundance: .
d_gene: TRBD1
v_gene: TRBV2
j_gene: TRBJ1-4

CDR3aa: CASRPPGASTEAFF
CDR3nt: TGTGCCAGCAGGCCCCCAGGGGCGTCCACTGAAGCTTTCTTT
abundance: .
d_gene: .
v_gene: TRBV12-3/TRBV12-4
j_gene: TRBJ1-1

CDR3aa: CASSPSTGASQPQHF
CDR3nt: TGCGCCAGCAGCCCTTCGACAGGGGCGTCACAGCCCCAGCATTTT
abundance: few
d_gene: TRBD1
v_gene: TRBV5-1
j_gene: TRBJ1-5

CDR3aa: CAIGDSTNTEVFF
CDR3nt: TGTGCCATCGGGGACAGTACGAACACTGAAGTTTTCTTT
abundance: .
d_gene: TRBD1
v_gene: TRBV10-3
j_gene: TRBJ1-1

CDR3aa: CSARTGTGNTEAFF
CDR3nt: TGCAGTGCTAGAACCGGGACAGGGAACACTGAAGCTTTCTTT
abundance: few
d_gene: TRBD1
v_gene: TRBV20-1
j_gene: TRBJ1-1

CDR3aa: CASSFGTPANYGYTF
CDR3nt: TGTGCCAGCAGTTTCGGGACGCCCGCTAACTATGGCTACACCTTC
abundance: few
d_gene: .
v_gene: TRBV12-3/TRBV12-4
j_gene: TRBJ1-2

CDR3aa: CASAEGQGYGYTF
CDR3nt: TGTGCCAGCGCGGAAGGACAGGGCTATGGCTACACCTTC
abundance: few
d_gene: TRBD1
v_gene: TRBV18
j_gene: TRBJ1-2

CDR3aa: CSARVTAFRPNTEAFF
CDR3nt: TGCAGTGCTAGAGTCACGGCCTTTAGGCCGAACACTGAAGCTTTCTTT
abundance: .
d_gene: .
v_gene: TRBV20-1
j_gene: TRBJ1-1

CDR3aa: CASSVGSGTAEMYGYTF
CDR3nt: TGTGCCAGCAGCGTTGGTTCGGGGACAGCTGAAATGTATGGCTACACCTTC
abundance: once
d_gene: TRBD1
v_gene: TRBV9
j_gene: TRBJ1-2

CDR3aa: CSVNPGGNGQFF
CDR3nt: TGCAGCGTTAATCCGGGGGGAAATGGGCAGTTCTTC
abundance: .
d_gene: TRBD2
v_gene: TRBV29-1
j_gene: TRBJ2-1

CDR3aa: CASNRRGQGSYEQYF
CDR3nt: TGTGCCAGCAACCGAAGGGGACAGGGCAGCTACGAGCAGTACTTC
abundance: .
d_gene: TRBD1
v_gene: TRBV5-6
j_gene: TRBJ2-7